The 19 T cell receptor beta chains reported below all come from one sample, sequenced in a study of PD-L1 blockade in urothelial cancer. TCRdb's table, derived via immunoSEQ multiplex PCR, lists solely in-frame clones and lacks some. The table shows 100,000 or so clones, with around 93% occurring only once. The sequencing here drew on PBMCs, taken around atezolizumab (anti-PD-L1) treatment. The receptors shown here come from a woman of 80 years or more with urothelial cancer.

The rearrangement uses TRBV19 and TRBJ2-1; TRBD1 aligns across 11 bases. The CDR3 is 15 amino acids. With V trimmed by 6 bases and J by 7 bases, 8 bases remained unmatched. Germline V lookup: CDR1 LNHDA, CDR2 SQIVND (reference sequence). The DNA for the CDR3 is TGTGCCAGTAGCCCGGCGCGGGACAGGGGGAATGAGCAGTTCTTC. Translated, it gives CASSPARDRGNEQFF.

The V call is TRBV19, the J call TRBJ2-5; D might be TRBD1 (6 bases). Per germline, CDR1 LNHDA and CDR2 SQIVND (reference sequence). This CDR3 has 13 residues. V shed 4 bases and J shed 4 bases, with 10 bases lying between them. The CDR3 nucleotides read TGTGCCAGTAGTACCCTCAGGGGAGAGACCCAGTACTTC. Amino acids: CASSTLRGETQYF.

The chain links TRBV11-2 to TRBJ1-3; 8 bases match TRBD1. V lost 4 bases, J lost 1 base, and 9 bases stayed unmatched. The CDR3 covers 17 residues. Germline lookup yields CDR1 SGHAT and CDR2 FQNNGV. The CDR3 here is CASSSRGTGDSGNTIYF. The CDR3 nucleotides are TGTGCCAGCAGCTCCAGGGGGACAGGCGATTCTGGAAACACCATATATTTT.

The CDR3, as DNA: TGTGCCAGTAGTCCTAGTGAAAAACTGTTTTTT. Translating gives CASSPSEKLFF. The chain joins TRBV19 to TRBJ1-4; no reliable D call. This CDR3 has 11 amino acids. The V and J ends lost 5 bases and 7 bases respectively, with 5 bases between them. CDR1 LNHDA and CDR2 SQIVND come from the germline V gene (reference sequence).

V gene TRBV21-1 combines with J gene TRBJ2-1; the D segment call TRBD2 is taken from the table without a DNA check. TRBV21-1 is labeled a pseudogene. This CDR3 comprises 19 residues. CDR3 residues: CAIPARTEGLAESYNEQFF. For the CDR3, the DNA is TGTGCCATCCCCGCGCGGACAGAGGGACTAGCGGAGTCCTACAATGAGCAGTTCTTC.

The V and J genes are TRBV27 and TRBJ1-1, with TRBD1 as a possible D gene (6 bases). The V end lost 4 bases, the J end lost 5 bases, and 20 bases lay between the germline ends. The CDR3 covers 16 residues. Germline CDR1 is MNHEY and CDR2 is SMNVEV (reference sequence). CDR3 region: CASSSHRGGRPTEAFF. The DNA of the CDR3 is TGTGCCAGCAGTTCCCACCGCGGGGGGCGGCCTACTGAAGCTTTCTTT.

This clone was observed a single time. The chain uses TRBV4-2 and TRBJ1-3; possibly TRBD1 for D (5 bases). This CDR3 is 17 amino acids long. Trimming stripped 3 bases from V and 1 base from J, with 16 bases between. CDR1 and CDR2 from the germline V gene are LGHNA and YNFKEQ. The CDR3 DNA reads TGTGCCAGCAGCCAGGGGGGACTGAGACTATCTGGAAACACCATATATTTT. Its translation: CASSQGGLRLSGNTIYF.

The CDR3 nucleotides are TGTGCCAGCAGCGTAGCCGGGACAGGGCACACTGAAGCTTTCTTT. Amino acids: CASSVAGTGHTEAFF. The rearrangement links TRBV9 to TRBJ1-1; TRBD1 aligns across 9 bases. The V segment lost 0 bases and the J segment 3 bases; nucleotides outside the gene matches: 3. CDR1 is SGDLS and CDR2 is YYNGEE in the germline V gene. The CDR3 runs 15 residues.

The chain links TRBV6-1 to TRBJ2-1; weak D call: TRBD2 (5 bases). CDR3 length: 13 residues. Between the trimmed V and J ends, which lost 10 bases and 4 bases, there was a span of 14 bases. Germline CDR1 is MNHNS and CDR2 is SASEGT. The CDR3 sequence: CATVTKRYNEQFF. CDR3 in DNA: TGTGCCACCGTTACCAAGCGGTACAATGAGCAGTTCTTC.

The gene calls are TRBV28 and TRBJ2-5; 7 positions match TRBD2. There are 15 residues in the CDR3. Germline values: CDR1 MDHEN, CDR2 SYDVKM. The V gene end was trimmed by 7 bases and the J gene end by 7 bases; junction bases not matched to a gene: 15. The CDR3 spells CASNPAGDAGRTQYF. The DNA of the CDR3 is TGTGCCAGCAACCCGGCGGGGGACGCAGGCCGGACCCAGTACTTC.

The chain links TRBV2 to TRBJ1-5; D is ambiguous. Looked up from germline, CDR1 is SNHLY and CDR2 is FYNNEI. Trimming left V 3 bases short and J 2 bases short, with 5 bases between. The CDR3 is 13 amino acids. CDR3 DNA sequence: TGTGCCAGCAGTGATACAGGCAATCAGCCCCAGCATTTT. Translation gives CASSDTGNQPQHF.

This clone was observed a single time. The chain joins TRBV7-9 to TRBJ2-1, with 8 bases lining up with TRBD2. Per the germline V gene, CDR1 is SEHNR and CDR2 is FQNEAQ (reference sequence). This CDR3 comprises 19 residues. Losses at the gene ends were 4 bases for V and 5 bases for J; bases not matched to a gene: 19. DNA of the CDR3: TGTGCCAGCAGCTCAAGAGATACTAGCGGAGGTAAGGGAAACAATGAGCAGTTCTTC. Protein sequence: CASSSRDTSGGKGNNEQFF. The variable domain in full, completed from reference TRBV7-9 and TRBJ2-1, reads DTGVSQNPRHKITKRGQNVTFRCDPISEHNRLYWYRQTLGQGPEFLTYFQNEAQLEKSRLLSDRFSAERPKGSFSTLEIQRTEQGDSAMYLCASSSRDTSGGKGNNEQFFGPGTRLTVL.

V gene TRBV7-9 combines with J gene TRBJ2-5, with a weak D call TRBD2 (6 bases). The germline CDR1 and CDR2 sequences are SEHNR and FQNEAQ (reference sequence). Deletions cut 1 base from V and 1 base from J, with 10 bases between. There are 15 residues in the CDR3. DNA of the CDR3: TGTGCCAGCAGCTTAGATGGGGGGTTCCAAGAGACCCAGTACTTC. It yields the protein CASSLDGGFQETQYF.

This rearrangement joins TRBV5-4 to TRBJ2-3; 12 bases match TRBD2. Germline CDR1 and CDR2: SGHNT and YYREEE (reference sequence). Trimming cost V 4 bases and J 5 bases; bases outside gene matches: 11. The CDR3 has 17 residues. The CDR3, as DNA: TGTGCCAGCAGCGCCCTAGTGACTAGCGGGAGTGGAGATACGCAGTATTTT. Translation: CASSALVTSGSGDTQYF.

The V gene is TRBV29-1, the J gene TRBJ2-3, with TRBD2 matching 8 bases. J lost 4 bases, V lost 5 bases, and 2 bases had no gene match. Germline V gene sequence: CDR1 SQVTM, CDR2 ANQGSEA. The CDR3 loop spans 12 amino acids. CDR3 in amino acids: CSVRREADTQYF. The CDR3 DNA follows: TGCAGCGTTCGGCGGGAGGCAGATACGCAGTATTTT.

The chain joins TRBV28 to TRBJ2-5, with 13 bases matching TRBD2. Germline V gene data show CDR1 as MDHEN and CDR2 as SYDVKM. V lost 5 bases to trimming and J lost 5 bases; unmatched junction nucleotides: 8. CDR3 length: 16 amino acids. The CDR3 is CASSPTSGRAAETQYF. CDR3 nucleotides: TGTGCCAGCAGTCCCACTAGCGGGAGGGCCGCGGAGACCCAGTACTTC. Full variable domain (outside the CDR3, taken from reference TRBV28 and TRBJ2-5): DVKVTQSSRYLVKRTGEKVFLECVQDMDHENMFWYRQDPGLGLRLIYFSYDVKMKEKGDIPEGYSVSREKKERFSLILESASTNQTSMYLCASSPTSGRAAETQYFGPGTRLLVL.

V is TRBV28 and J is TRBJ2-1; unclear D gene. Germline CDR1 is MDHEN and CDR2 is SYDVKM. V lost 8 bases and J 6 bases, leaving 5 bases between the germline ends. This CDR3 has 10 residues. In DNA form, the CDR3 reads TGTGCCAGCCACGGCAATGAGCAGTTCTTC. Residues: CASHGNEQFF.

J is TRBJ2-6 and V is TRBV7-3, with 7 bases matching TRBD1. Germline V gene lookup returns CDR1 SGHTA and CDR2 FQGTGA. This CDR3 spans 16 amino acids. Unmatched junction bases numbered 6, after V lost 5 bases and J lost 2 bases. DNA for the CDR3: TGTGCCAGCAGCCGACAGGGAAGAGCTGGGGCCAACGTCCTGACTTTC. Protein: CASSRQGRAGANVLTF. The entire variable domain, with the rest obtained from reference TRBV7-3 and TRBJ2-6, is as follows: GAGVSQTPSNKVTEKGKYVELRCDPISGHTALYWYRQSLGQGPEFLIYFQGTGAADDSGLPNDRFFAVRPEGSVSTLKIQRTERGDSAVYLCASSRQGRAGANVLTFGAGSRLTVL.

The chain uses TRBV5-1 and TRBJ2-5, with 7 bases lining up with TRBD2. V gave up 1 base and J gave up 1 base; unmatched junction bases: 4. Germline CDR1 is SGHRS and CDR2 is YFSETQ. The CDR3 is 15 residues long. Here the CDR3 DNA reads TGCGCCAGCAGCTTGCAGCGGGGTCCCCAAGAGACCCAGTACTTC. As protein: CASSLQRGPQETQYF.